The 30 T cell receptor beta chains below all came from one sample that was sequenced in a study of response to subunit inactivated influenza vaccine. Using its own MiXCR run on the RT-PCR reads, TCRdb lists one record per CDR3 protein. This table has about 780,000 distinct CDR3 sequences, approximately 17% appearing once. Sequencing used PBMCs from blood, obtained roughly 5 days after vaccination. The origin of the receptors is a man aged 45 to 65 who received an inactivated influenza vaccine.

V is TRBV29-1 and J is TRBJ2-3; TRBD2 agrees at 9 bases. The germline CDR1 and CDR2 sequences are SQVTM and ANQGSEA. V trimming: 5 bases; J trimming: 6 bases; junction bases outside the gene matches: 12. The CDR3 covers 15 residues. The CDR3 protein is CSVLLGGRAVDTQYF. The CDR3 DNA follows: TGCAGCGTTCTACTTGGCGGGAGGGCCGTGGATACGCAGTATTTT.

The chain uses TRBV21-1 and TRBJ2-7; the D call TRBD2 from the table was never checked on the DNA. TRBV21-1 is designated a pseudogene. The CDR3 covers 14 residues. DNA for the CDR3: TGTGCCAGCAGCAAAGGAGCGGGAGGCTGGGAGCAGTACTTC. This codes for CASSKGAGGWEQYF.

The chain employs TRBV20-1 and TRBJ1-6; 7 bases line up with TRBD1. Germline V gives CDR1 DFQATT, CDR2 SNEGSKA (reference sequence). V was pared by 5 bases and J by 7 bases, with 5 bases of the junction left unmatched. This CDR3 spans 13 amino acids. For the CDR3, the DNA is TGCAGTGCTGCCGGGACAGCCAATTCACCCCTCCACTTT. Protein sequence: CSAAGTANSPLHF.

V usage is TRBV14 and J usage is TRBJ1-1, with D perhaps matching TRBD1 (6 bases). This CDR3 has 14 residues. Germline assignment: CDR1 SGHDN and CDR2 FVKESK. V lost 5 bases, J lost 11 bases, and 21 bases lay in between. The CDR3, as DNA: TGTGCCAGCAGCAAAAGCATGGACAGCGGGCTGGCTTTCTTT. Protein product: CASSKSMDSGLAFF. Variable domain in full (rest from reference TRBV14 and TRBJ1-1): EAGVTQFPSHSVIEKGQTVTLRCDPISGHDNLYWYRRVMGKEIKFLLHFVKESKQDESGMPNNRFLAERTGGTYSTLKVQPAELEDSGVYFCASSKSMDSGLAFFGQGTRLTVV.

A few counts support this clonotype. The rearrangement uses TRBV15 and TRBJ2-3, with D possibly matching TRBD2 (7 bases). With 0 bases removed from V and 2 bases from J, the gap between germline ends came to 18 bases. The CDR3 is made up of 18 amino acids. CDR1 LNHNV and CDR2 YYDKDF come from the germline V gene (reference sequence). In DNA, the CDR3 is TGTGCCACCAGCAGAGATGGATTGGGGGGGGCGATCACAGATACGCAGTATTTT. It specifies CATSRDGLGGAITDTQYF.

V and J are TRBV29-1 and TRBJ1-1, with D possibly being TRBD1 (5 bases). Germline-derived CDR1 and CDR2 are SQVTM and ANQGSEA. The CDR3 consists of 14 residues. V shed 6 bases and J shed 4 bases, with 18 bases lying between them. The CDR3 bases are TGCAGCGTGCGCCCCAGGGCGAGGGGCACTGAAGCTTTCTTT. The encoded protein is CSVRPRARGTEAFF.

The chain carries TRBV9 and TRBJ2-1, with 10 bases lining up with TRBD1. V shed 3 bases and J 0 bases; nucleotides not matched to a gene: 3. Germline CDR1 is SGDLS and CDR2 is YYNGEE. The CDR3 length is 16 residues. CDR3 sequence: CASSDRDRGSYNEQFF. The CDR3 bases are TGTGCCAGCAGCGATCGGGACAGGGGCTCCTACAATGAGCAGTTCTTC.

This clonotype was counted a few times. The chain employs TRBV15 and TRBJ2-1; 7 bases are a match to TRBD2. Germline CDR1 and CDR2: LNHNV and YYDKDF (reference sequence). Trimming took 2 bases from V and 4 from J; bases not matched to a gene: 8. The CDR3 is 16 residues long. The chain's CDR3 is CATSRISSGGYNEQFF. The CDR3 DNA sequence: TGTGCCACCAGCAGAATCTCTAGCGGAGGTTACAATGAGCAGTTCTTC.

The chain links TRBV5-1 to TRBJ1-1; D not resolved. The CDR3 spans 14 residues. Trimming stripped 0 bases from V and 1 base from J, with 7 bases between. Looked up from germline, CDR1 is SGHRS and CDR2 is YFSETQ. CDR3 amino acids: CASSLVRENTEAFF. Here the CDR3 DNA reads TGCGCCAGCAGCTTGGTCCGCGAGAACACTGAAGCTTTCTTT.

This chain uses TRBV5-1 with TRBJ2-5; tentative D call: TRBD1 (5 bases). The CDR3 sequence is 16 residues long. Trimming took 2 bases from V and 1 from J, leaving 15 bases between them. Germline V gene data show CDR1 as SGHRS and CDR2 as YFSETQ. Here the CDR3 reads CASSFERDRSQETQYF. CDR3 DNA: TGCGCCAGCAGCTTTGAGCGCGACAGATCCCAAGAGACCCAGTACTTC.

This clonotype has only a few counts. The CDR3 here is CASSFSLMVFPVVSYEQYF. CDR3 bases: TGTGCCAGCAGCTTCAGTTTAATGGTTTTCCCAGTAGTCTCCTACGAGCAGTACTTC. The chain carries TRBV7-8 and TRBJ2-7; D remains ambiguous. In germline, CDR1 is SGHVS, CDR2 FQNEAQ. V was pared by 3 bases and J by 0 bases, with 24 bases between. The CDR3 covers 19 residues.

The V call is TRBV28, the J call TRBJ2-1; the D is unclear. From germline, CDR1 is MDHEN and CDR2 SYDVKM. The CDR3 is 12 amino acids. Between the trimmed V and J ends, which lost 7 bases and 9 bases, there was a span of 13 bases. CDR3 bases: TGTGCCAGCAAGTCTGGAGTTGGTGAGCAGTTCTTC. Translated, it gives CASKSGVGEQFF. Full variable domain (rest looked up from reference TRBV28 and TRBJ2-1): DVKVTQSSRYLVKRTGEKVFLECVQDMDHENMFWYRQDPGLGLRLIYFSYDVKMKEKGDIPEGYSVSREKKERFSLILESASTNQTSMYLCASKSGVGEQFFGPGTRLTVL.

The chain has TRBV27 and TRBJ2-1; possible D gene TRBD1, 6 bases. The CDR3 has 19 residues. Trimming shortened V by 5 bases and J by 3 bases, and 26 bases separated the two germline ends. Germline values: CDR1 MNHEY, CDR2 SMNVEV (reference sequence). CDR3 residues: CASSPDHTIDRRRYNEQFF. The CDR3 DNA follows: TGTGCCAGCAGTCCAGACCATACTATCGACAGGAGACGCTACAATGAGCAGTTCTTC.

In this sample, this clonotype turned up a few times. The rearrangement links TRBV4-2 to TRBJ2-3, with TRBD2 as a possible D gene (5 bases). The germline V gene encodes CDR1 LGHNA and CDR2 YNFKEQ. This CDR3 region has 15 residues. V dropped 7 bases and J dropped 4 bases, with 18 bases sitting between them. CDR3 bases: TGTGCCAGCACCCTACTAGGCGGGCGGGCAGATACGCAGTATTTT. Translated, it gives CASTLLGGRADTQYF.

There are a few counts of this clonotype. V gene TRBV28 combines with J gene TRBJ2-3, with 13 bases identical to TRBD2. The junction had 19 bases not matched to a gene; V was cut back by 3 bases and J by 1 base. The germline V gene has CDR1 MDHEN and CDR2 SYDVKM. The CDR3 spans 22 residues. As DNA, the CDR3 is TGTGCCAGCAGTTTTAAGCTCCCCCGACTAGCGGGAGGAGGGCTCGGCACAGATACGCAGTATTTT. It translates to CASSFKLPRLAGGGLGTDTQYF.

The chain joins TRBV28 to TRBJ2-1; unclear D gene. V was pared by 7 bases and J by 9 bases, with 13 bases between. CDR1 is MDHEN and CDR2 is SYDVKM in the germline V gene. CDR3 length: 12 amino acids. The CDR3 loop reads CASKTASAEQFF. The CDR3 coding sequence is TGTGCCAGCAAAACGGCGAGCGCTGAGCAGTTCTTC.

This chain joins TRBV7-2 and TRBJ1-6; D is undetermined. The germline V gene encodes CDR1 SGHTA and CDR2 FQGNSA. Trimming shortened V by 1 base and J by 9 bases, and 13 bases separated the two germline ends. The CDR3 runs to 15 residues. Here the CDR3 DNA reads TGTGCCAGCAGCTTAGTGCAGGTGGAGTTTTCACCCCTCCACTTT. Translated, it gives CASSLVQVEFSPLHF.

This clonotype was seen ten or more times. V and J are TRBV20-1 and TRBJ2-7; the D call may be TRBD1 or TRBD2 (6 bases each). Germline-derived CDR1 and CDR2 are DFQATT and SNEGSKA (reference sequence). This CDR3 contains 14 residues. The V end was cut by 4 bases, the J end by 5 bases, with 18 bases between. CDR3 loop: CSATRGAGDHEQYF. CDR3 nucleotides: TGCAGTGCTACCCGCGGGGCAGGGGACCACGAGCAGTACTTC.

This clonotype has a count of ten or more. CDR3 coding DNA: TGTGCCAGCAGCCCGACAGCAGCTAACTATGGCTACACCTTC. This encodes CASSPTAANYGYTF. This chain joins TRBV12-3 or TRBV12-4 and TRBJ1-2; D possibly corresponds to TRBD1 (5 bases). The CDR3 runs 14 residues. The germline V and J ends were trimmed by 6 bases and 0 bases, with 11 bases remaining between them.

The gene calls are TRBV24-1 and TRBJ2-7; the match to TRBD1 covers 7 bases. The V gene end was trimmed by 10 bases and the J gene end by 0 bases; junction bases not matched to a gene: 11. The CDR3 is 15 amino acids. CDR1 KGHDR and CDR2 SFDVKD come from the germline V gene. CDR3 sequence (DNA): TGTGCCACGGATCTACAGGGGCGAAGCTCCTACGAGCAGTACTTC. Its translation: CATDLQGRSSYEQYF.

The chain employs TRBV6-1 and TRBJ2-1, with 7 bases matching TRBD2. CDR1 is MNHNS, CDR2 SASEGT, per germline. The J segment lost 7 bases and the V segment lost 7 bases, leaving 10 bases of the junction unmatched. This CDR3 has 14 amino acids. The DNA for the CDR3 is TGTGCCAGCAAGCGGGGTTATGGGGCGAATGAGCAGTTCTTC. Amino acids: CASKRGYGANEQFF.

The chain employs TRBV5-1 and TRBJ2-1; D might be TRBD1 or TRBD2, each matching 6 bases. The CDR3 covers 15 residues. Trimming shortened V by 2 bases and J by 9 bases, and 18 bases separated the two germline ends. The germline CDR1 and CDR2 sequences are SGHRS and YFSETQ. The CDR3 coding sequence is TGCGCCAGCAGCTTACAGGGAGGACAAAGGGGTGAGCAGTTCTTC. This gives the protein CASSLQGGQRGEQFF.

This clonotype has more than one count but fewer than ten. The chain uses TRBV4-3 and TRBJ2-3; D is ambiguous. Germline CDR1 and CDR2: LGHNA and YSLEER. V dropped 0 bases and J dropped 0 bases, with 10 bases sitting between them. CDR3 size: 16 residues. The CDR3 loop is CASSQDPGGSTDTQYF. The CDR3 DNA sequence: TGCGCCAGCAGCCAAGATCCTGGCGGAAGCACAGATACGCAGTATTTT.

The table lists this clonotype with many counts. The rearrangement joins TRBV6-2 or TRBV6-3 to TRBJ1-1; possibly TRBD1 for D (6 bases). This CDR3 contains 15 residues. The V gene's germline CDR1 is MNHEY and CDR2 SVGEGT. V lost 7 bases to trimming and J lost 6 bases, with 21 bases between them. The CDR3 nucleotides are TGTGCCAGCAAAGGGGAAGACAGGCCCCACGCTGAAGCTTTCTTT. Encoded protein: CASKGEDRPHAEAFF.

This clonotype has just a few counts. The chain links TRBV25-1 to TRBJ2-5; tentative D call: TRBD2 (5 bases). The V gene's germline CDR1 is MGHDK and CDR2 SYGVNS. Trimming removed 11 bases from V and 5 bases from J, with 12 bases in between. The CDR3 has 11 residues. The CDR3 here is CASATGETQYF. The CDR3 DNA reads as TGTGCCTCGGCGACGGGGGAGACCCAGTACTTC.

The table lists this clonotype with many counts. The chain combines TRBV5-1 with TRBJ2-5; perhaps TRBD1 as D (6 bases). CDR1 is SGHRS, CDR2 YFSETQ, per germline. Trimming left V 2 bases short and J 4 bases short, with 9 bases between. The CDR3 is made up of 13 amino acids. The CDR3 DNA reads TGCGCCAGCAGCTTAATGACAGGAGAGACCCAGTACTTC. Residues: CASSLMTGETQYF.

This clonotype was picked up many times. The chain couples TRBV9 to TRBJ2-1; D is possibly TRBD2 (6 bases). This CDR3 region has 16 residues. Per the germline V gene, CDR1 is SGDLS and CDR2 is YYNGEE. V was trimmed by 0 bases and J by 3 bases, leaving 13 bases between them. CDR3 in amino acids: CASSVGRGPRYNEQFF. The CDR3 DNA is TGTGCCAGCAGCGTAGGGCGGGGTCCCCGCTACAATGAGCAGTTCTTC.

This clonotype was seen only a few times. V usage is TRBV12-3 or TRBV12-4 and J usage is TRBJ1-6; D unclear. This CDR3 is built from 15 residues. Trimming left V 6 bases short and J 10 bases short, with 19 bases between. The CDR3, as DNA: TGTGCCAGCAGATGGCGTTTGGATCTCAGATCACCCCTCCACTTT. Translated, it gives CASRWRLDLRSPLHF.

This clonotype was detected only a few times. The rearrangement links TRBV4-1 to TRBJ1-2; 7 bases align to TRBD1. This CDR3 is built from 16 residues. V shed 0 bases, J shed 4 bases, and the junction held 8 bases outside the gene matches. The V gene's germline CDR1 is MGHRA and CDR2 YSYEKL. CDR3 protein: CASSQDSTGSTYGYTF. The CDR3, as DNA: TGCGCCAGCAGCCAAGATTCGACAGGGTCTACCTATGGCTACACCTTC.

The chain combines TRBV9 with TRBJ2-1, with TRBD2 matching 14 bases. The CDR3 runs to 17 residues. V was pared by 0 bases and J by 4 bases, with 3 bases of the junction left unmatched. CDR1 is SGDLS and CDR2 is YYNGEE in the germline V gene. DNA for the CDR3: TGTGCCAGCAGCGTAGGTGGGACTAGCGGGGGTTACAATGAGCAGTTCTTC. This gives the protein CASSVGGTSGGYNEQFF.